These T cell receptor beta chains were read from a single sample in a study of technical replicates of blood from a few donors. Method: immunoSEQ multiplex PCR; TCRdb's copy keeps in-frame clones and lacks some. The repertoire has 15,000 to 20,000 clones, over 70% of them found once; the top ten carry about 12%. Sample: PBMCs. The receptors derive from a human donor in good health. Both conserved end residues are part of each CDR3. The D gene is left open where the match is weak. Clone size, where shown, is once, few, many, or a class for clones that have expanded.

D gene,clone size,V gene,J gene,CDR3 DNA,CDR3 protein
NA,NA,TRBV18,TRBJ2-7,TGTGCCAGCTCACCACGGACAACAGGGCCCCACTCCTACGAGCAGTACTTC,CASSPRTTGPHSYEQYF
NA,NA,TRBV6-1,TRBJ1-2,TGTGCCAGCAGCCTTGGGGCAGCTGCTGGCTACACCTTC,CASSLGAAAGYTF
TRBD2,NA,TRBV6-5,TRBJ2-4,TGTGCCAGCAGTCAGGAAGCGGGAGCAAGCAACATTCAGTACTTC,CASSQEAGASNIQYF
NA,NA,TRBV5-1,TRBJ1-2,TGCGCCAGCAGCCTGTGGGCAGGGGATAACTATGGCTACACCTTC,CASSLWAGDNYGYTF
NA,NA,TRBV7-8,TRBJ1-2,TGTGCCAGCAGCCAGACATACTATGGCTACACCTTC,CASSQTYYGYTF
NA,NA,TRBV10-1,TRBJ2-7,TGCGCCAGCAGTGAGACCAGGGGCTATAGCGCCTACGAGCAGTACTTC,CASSETRGYSAYEQYF
NA,NA,TRBV5-1,TRBJ2-7,TGCGCCAGCAGCTTGGGGGGGCCCAGGGAGCAGTACTTC,CASSLGGPREQYF
NA,NA,TRBV7-8,TRBJ1-5,TGTGCCAGCAGCTTAGCGGGGCTAGGCAATCAGCCCCAGCATTTT,CASSLAGLGNQPQHF
NA,NA,TRBV7-9,TRBJ1-1,TGTGCCAGCAGCCAGCAGGGGCTGAACACTGAAGCTTTCTTT,CASSQQGLNTEAFF
NA,NA,TRBV5-6,TRBJ2-7,TGTGCCAGCAGCCTGAGGGGACTTCTACTCTCCTACGAGCAGTACTTC,CASSLRGLLLSYEQYF
TRBD1,NA,TRBV7-3,TRBJ2-2,TGTGCCAGCAGCTTACAGGGGGCAACCGGGGAGCTGTTTTTT,CASSLQGATGELFF
NA,NA,TRBV27,TRBJ2-6,TGTGCCAGCAGTTTACGGGGGACCGCTCTCTCTGGGGCCAACGTCCTGACTTTC,CASSLRGTALSGANVLTF
TRBD2,NA,TRBV7-9,TRBJ2-7,TGTGCCAGCAGTTCAGGACTAGCGGGAGTTGAAGAGCAGTACTTC,CASSSGLAGVEEQYF
NA,NA,TRBV11-2,TRBJ2-3,TGTGCCAGCAGCTTAGCGGTTTTGAGCGGGCCACACACAGATACGCAGTATTTT,CASSLAVLSGPHTDTQYF
NA,NA,TRBV7-2,TRBJ1-1,TGTGCCAGCAGCCCGTACAAGAACACTGAAGCTTTCTTT,CASSPYKNTEAFF
TRBD1,NA,TRBV5-6,TRBJ2-7,TGTGCCAGCAGCCCACTGAGGGGGCACACAGAGCAGTACTTC,CASSPLRGHTEQYF
TRBD2,NA,TRBV6-4,TRBJ2-3,TGTGCCAGCAGTGACAGGGGACTAGACACAGATACGCAGTATTTT,CASSDRGLDTDTQYF
TRBD1,once,TRBV6-4,TRBJ2-3,TGTGCCAGCAGTGACGGGGGACAGGGTTCAGATACGCAGTATTTT,CASSDGGQGSDTQYF
TRBD1,NA,TRBV5-8,TRBJ1-3,TGTGCCAGCAGCCGACAGGGCCCTGGAAACACCATATATTTT,CASSRQGPGNTIYF
NA,NA,TRBV2,TRBJ1-5,TGTGCCAGCAGTGAATGGGGGGGCTATAGCAATCAGCCCCAGCATTTT,CASSEWGGYSNQPQHF
TRBD1,once,TRBV29-1,TRBJ2-6,TGCAGCGTTGAATCGCGGGGTGGGGACAGGGGGATGGTTGGTGGGGCCAACGTCCTGACTTTC,CSVESRGGDRGMVGGANVLTF
TRBD1,NA,TRBV10-2,TRBJ2-7,TGCGCCAGCAGTGGGGCAGGGGGCGCCGAGCAGTACTTC,CASSGAGGAEQYF
NA,few,TRBV10-1,TRBJ2-5,TGCGCCAGCAGTGAGTCTGCCCAGGTCGGCCAAGAGACCCAGTACTTC,CASSESAQVGQETQYF
TRBD1,NA,TRBV6-6,TRBJ2-7,TGTGCCAGCAGTGGGACAGGACCCTACGAGCAGTACTTC,CASSGTGPYEQYF
TRBD2,NA,TRBV7-9,TRBJ2-1,TGTGCCAGCAGCTCGACTAGCGGGAGTGGGGATGAGCAGTTCTTC,CASSSTSGSGDEQFF
NA,NA,TRBV5-1,TRBJ2-3,TGCGCCAGCAGCCGCACGGGGGATTACACAGATACGCAGTATTTT,CASSRTGDYTDTQYF
TRBD1,few,TRBV5-1,TRBJ1-2,TGCGCCAGCAGCTTGGGGCAGGGGGAGGACGGCTACACCTTC,CASSLGQGEDGYTF